The T cell receptor beta chain under discussion was sequenced for a study of T cell responses to AZD1222 COVID-19 vaccine. Overall study findings and caveats: The sample set comprised mostly white British donors with more females, and clonal diversity was possibly underestimated.

Profiling relied on immunoSEQ multiplex PCR, and the TCRdb table lists in-frame clones only, not all of them. The sample carries over 85,000 clones, around 85% recorded once. This clone was seen only once. Antigen specificity is unknown. Germline CDR1 ENHRY, CDR2 SYGVKD. V was cut by 4 bases and J by 5 bases, with 6 bases left in between. CDR3 length: 11 residues. The material was peripheral blood, obtained 28 days after the second AZD1222 dose. V and J are TRBV10-3 and TRBJ2-7; D ambiguous. This receptor was taken from an adult who received the AZD1222 COVID-19 vaccine. CDR3: CAISVGDEQYF. The CDR3 bases are TGTGCCATCAGTGTCGGCGACGAGCAGTACTTC.